This T cell receptor (beta chain) originates from a study of tumor-infiltrating lymphocytes in oesophageal squamous cell carcinoma. The CDR3 is made up of 13 amino acids. Germline trimming cut 3 bases from V and 4 bases from J; bases unmatched to any gene: 2. TCRdb fed the PCR reads into MiXCR, producing one record per CDR3 protein. The sample carries 23,000 or so distinct CDR3 sequences, about a third recorded once. This clonotype was counted at least ten times. Sequences were obtained from esophageal tumor tissue. This clonotype was sampled from a female donor with esophageal squamous cell carcinoma. This chain joins TRBV12-3 or TRBV12-4 and TRBJ1-1; 7 nucleotides match TRBD1. CDR3 nucleotide sequence: TGTGCCAGCAGTTTGGGGGACAGCACTGAAGCTTTCTTT. It specifies CASSLGDSTEAFF.